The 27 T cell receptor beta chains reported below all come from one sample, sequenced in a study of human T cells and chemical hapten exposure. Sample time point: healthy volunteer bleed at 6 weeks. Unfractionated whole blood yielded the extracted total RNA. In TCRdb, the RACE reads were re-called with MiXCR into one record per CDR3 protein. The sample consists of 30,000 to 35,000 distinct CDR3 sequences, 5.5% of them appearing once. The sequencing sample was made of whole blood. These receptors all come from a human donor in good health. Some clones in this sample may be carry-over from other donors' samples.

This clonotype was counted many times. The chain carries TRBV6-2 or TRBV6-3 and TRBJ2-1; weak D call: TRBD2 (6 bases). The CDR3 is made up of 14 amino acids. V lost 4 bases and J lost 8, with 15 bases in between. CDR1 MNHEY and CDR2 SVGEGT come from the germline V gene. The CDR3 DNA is TGTGCCAGCAGTTCCAGACAGTGGGGGGATGAGCAGTTCTTC. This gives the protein CASSSRQWGDEQFF.

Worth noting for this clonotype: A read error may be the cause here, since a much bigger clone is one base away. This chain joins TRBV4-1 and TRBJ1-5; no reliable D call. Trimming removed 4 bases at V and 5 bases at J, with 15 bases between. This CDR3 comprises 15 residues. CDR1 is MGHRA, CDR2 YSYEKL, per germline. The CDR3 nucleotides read TGCGCCAGCAGCCCCAAGGGTGCGAGCGATCAGCCCCAGCATTTT. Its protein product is CASSPKGASDQPQHF.

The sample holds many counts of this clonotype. CDR3 amino acids: CASRFRGAPLHF. The CDR3 DNA sequence: TGTGCCAGCAGGTTCAGGGGGGCACCCCTCCACTTT. V is TRBV12-3 or TRBV12-4 and J is TRBJ1-6, with 7 bases that match TRBD1. There are 12 residues in the CDR3. J lost 11 bases, V lost 6 bases, and 4 bases had no gene match.

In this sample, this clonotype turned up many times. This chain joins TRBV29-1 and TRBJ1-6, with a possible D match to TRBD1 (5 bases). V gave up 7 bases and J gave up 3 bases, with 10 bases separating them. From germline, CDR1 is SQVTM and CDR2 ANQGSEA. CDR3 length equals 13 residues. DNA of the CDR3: TGCAGCGGACAGACAGACTATAATTCACCCCTCCACTTT. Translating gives CSGQTDYNSPLHF.

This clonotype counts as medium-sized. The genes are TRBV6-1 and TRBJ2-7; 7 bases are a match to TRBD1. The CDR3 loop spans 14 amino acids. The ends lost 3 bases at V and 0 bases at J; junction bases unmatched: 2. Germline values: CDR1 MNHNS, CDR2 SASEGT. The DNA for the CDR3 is TGTGCCAGCAGTGAGGGGGACAGCTCCTACGAGCAGTACTTC. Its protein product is CASSEGDSSYEQYF.

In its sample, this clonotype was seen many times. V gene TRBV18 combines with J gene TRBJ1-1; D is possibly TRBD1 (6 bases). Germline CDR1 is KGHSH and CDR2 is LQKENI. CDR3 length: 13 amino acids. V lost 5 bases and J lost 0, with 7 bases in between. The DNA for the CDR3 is TGTGCCAGCTCAGGACAGATGAACACTGAAGCTTTCTTT. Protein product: CASSGQMNTEAFF. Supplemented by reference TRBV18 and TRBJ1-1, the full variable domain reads NAGVMQNPRHLVRRRGQEARLRCSPMKGHSHVYWYRQLPEEGLKFMVYLQKENIIDESGMPKERFSAEFPKEGPSILRIQQVVRGDSAAYFCASSGQMNTEAFFGQGTRLTVV.

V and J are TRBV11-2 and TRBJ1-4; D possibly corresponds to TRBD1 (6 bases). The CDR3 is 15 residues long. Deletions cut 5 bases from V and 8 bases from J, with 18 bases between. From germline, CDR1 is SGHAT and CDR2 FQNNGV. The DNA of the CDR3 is TGTGCCAGCAGCACAAACAGGGAAACCTACGAAAAACTGTTTTTT. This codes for CASSTNRETYEKLFF.

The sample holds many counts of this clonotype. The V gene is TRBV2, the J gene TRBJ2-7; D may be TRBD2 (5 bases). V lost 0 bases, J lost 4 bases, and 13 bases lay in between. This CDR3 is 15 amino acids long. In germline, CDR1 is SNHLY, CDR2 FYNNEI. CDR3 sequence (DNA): TGTGCCAGCAGTGAAGCGCCGTCGGACTGGTACGAGCAGTACTTC. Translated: CASSEAPSDWYEQYF.

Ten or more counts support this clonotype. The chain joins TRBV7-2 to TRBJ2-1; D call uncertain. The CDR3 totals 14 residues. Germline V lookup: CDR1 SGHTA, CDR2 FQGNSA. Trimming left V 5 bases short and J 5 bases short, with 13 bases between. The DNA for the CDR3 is TGTGCCAGCAGCCCCGAAGGGTACAACAATGAGCAGTTCTTC. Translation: CASSPEGYNNEQFF.

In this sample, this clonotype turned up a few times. This CDR3 reads CAIGQGARYEQYF. The CDR3 bases are TGTGCCATCGGACAGGGGGCGCGATACGAGCAGTACTTC. This chain joins TRBV10-3 and TRBJ2-7; 11 bases are shared with TRBD1. Germline trimming cut 8 bases from V and 4 bases from J; bases unmatched to any gene: 4. CDR3 size: 13 residues. From germline, CDR1 is ENHRY and CDR2 SYGVKD.

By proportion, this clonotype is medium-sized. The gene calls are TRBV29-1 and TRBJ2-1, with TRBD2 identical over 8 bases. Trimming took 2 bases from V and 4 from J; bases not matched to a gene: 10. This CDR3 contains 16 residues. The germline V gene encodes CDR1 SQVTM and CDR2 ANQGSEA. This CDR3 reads CSVESGGGFRYNEQFF. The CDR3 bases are TGCAGCGTTGAAAGCGGGGGAGGCTTTCGATACAATGAGCAGTTCTTC.

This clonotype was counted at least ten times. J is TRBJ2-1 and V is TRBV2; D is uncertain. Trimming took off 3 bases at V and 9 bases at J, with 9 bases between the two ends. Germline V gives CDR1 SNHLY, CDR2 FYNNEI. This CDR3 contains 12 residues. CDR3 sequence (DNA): TGTGCCAGCAGTGACGATGTGCCTGAGCAGTTCTTC. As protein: CASSDDVPEQFF.

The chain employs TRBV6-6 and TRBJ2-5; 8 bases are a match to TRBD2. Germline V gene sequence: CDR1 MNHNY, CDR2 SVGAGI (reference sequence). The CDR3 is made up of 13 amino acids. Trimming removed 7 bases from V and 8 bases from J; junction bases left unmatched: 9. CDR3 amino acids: CASTPRGGGTQYF. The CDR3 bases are TGTGCCAGCACTCCCCGGGGGGGGGGAACCCAGTACTTC.

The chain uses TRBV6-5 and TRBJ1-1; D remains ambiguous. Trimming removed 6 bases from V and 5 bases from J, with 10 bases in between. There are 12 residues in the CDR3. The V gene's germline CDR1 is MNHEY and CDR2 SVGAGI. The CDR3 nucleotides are TGTGCCAGCAGGTCTGTACAGACTGAAGCTTTCTTT. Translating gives CASRSVQTEAFF.

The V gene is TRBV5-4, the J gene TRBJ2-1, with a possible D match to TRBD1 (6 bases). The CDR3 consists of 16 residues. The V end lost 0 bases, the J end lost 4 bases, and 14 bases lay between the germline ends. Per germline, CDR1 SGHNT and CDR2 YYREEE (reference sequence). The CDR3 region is CASSLGGRTQYNEQFF. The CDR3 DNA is TGTGCCAGCAGCTTGGGGGGGCGGACCCAGTACAATGAGCAGTTCTTC.

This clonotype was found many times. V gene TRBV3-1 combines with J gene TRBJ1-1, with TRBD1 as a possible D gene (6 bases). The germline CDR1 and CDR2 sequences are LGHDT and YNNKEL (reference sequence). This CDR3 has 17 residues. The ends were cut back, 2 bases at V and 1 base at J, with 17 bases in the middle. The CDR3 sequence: CASSQLPGTGQNTEAFF. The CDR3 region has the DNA TGTGCCAGCAGCCAACTTCCGGGAACGGGACAGAACACTGAAGCTTTCTTT. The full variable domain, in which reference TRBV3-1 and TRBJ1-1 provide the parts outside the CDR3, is DTAVSQTPKYLVTQMGNDKSIKCEQNLGHDTMYWYKQDSKKFLKIMFSYNNKELIINETVPNRFSPKSPDKAHLNLHINSLELGDSAVYFCASSQLPGTGQNTEAFFGQGTRLTVV.

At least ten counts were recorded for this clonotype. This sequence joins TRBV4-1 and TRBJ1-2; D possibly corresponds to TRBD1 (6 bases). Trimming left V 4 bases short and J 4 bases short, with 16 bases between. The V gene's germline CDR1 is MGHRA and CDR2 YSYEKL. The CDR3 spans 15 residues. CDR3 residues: CASSPHRADIYGYTF. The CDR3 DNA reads TGCGCCAGCAGCCCCCACAGGGCGGACATCTATGGCTACACCTTC.

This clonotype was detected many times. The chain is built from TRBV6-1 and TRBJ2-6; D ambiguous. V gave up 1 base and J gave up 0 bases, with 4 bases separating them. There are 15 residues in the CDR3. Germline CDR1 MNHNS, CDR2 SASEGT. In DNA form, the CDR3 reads TGTGCCAGCAGTGAAGACAGCTCTGGGGCCAACGTCCTGACTTTC. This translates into CASSEDSSGANVLTF.

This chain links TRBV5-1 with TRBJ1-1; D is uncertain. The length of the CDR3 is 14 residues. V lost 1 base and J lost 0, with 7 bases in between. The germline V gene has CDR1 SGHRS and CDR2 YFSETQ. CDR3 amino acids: CASSLFEVNTEAFF. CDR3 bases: TGCGCCAGCAGCTTGTTCGAGGTGAACACTGAAGCTTTCTTT.

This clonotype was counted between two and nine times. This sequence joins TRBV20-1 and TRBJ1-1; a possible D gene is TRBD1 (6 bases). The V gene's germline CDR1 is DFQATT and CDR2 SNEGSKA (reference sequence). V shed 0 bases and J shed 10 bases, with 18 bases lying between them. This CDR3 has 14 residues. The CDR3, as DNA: TGCAGTGCTAGAGACTCGCGAGGGGGGGAATTAGCTTTCTTT. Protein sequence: CSARDSRGGELAFF.

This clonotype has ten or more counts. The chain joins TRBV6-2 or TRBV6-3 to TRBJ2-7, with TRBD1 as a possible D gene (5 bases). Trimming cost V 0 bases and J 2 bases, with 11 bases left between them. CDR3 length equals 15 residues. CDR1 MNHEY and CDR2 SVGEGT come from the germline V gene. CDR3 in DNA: TGTGCCAGCAGTTACTCCGACAGATTAACCTACGAGCAGTACTTC. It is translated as CASSYSDRLTYEQYF.

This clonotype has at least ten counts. This CDR3 reads CASSLVAQGPSGANVLTF. Here the CDR3 DNA reads TGTGCCAGCAGCTTAGTTGCACAGGGGCCGAGCGGGGCCAACGTCCTGACTTTC. This rearrangement joins TRBV7-2 to TRBJ2-6; 7 nucleotides align to TRBD1. The CDR3 extends over 18 amino acids. After removal of 1 base from V and 4 bases from J, the junction contained 10 bases not matched to a gene. Looked up from germline, CDR1 is SGHTA and CDR2 is FQGNSA.

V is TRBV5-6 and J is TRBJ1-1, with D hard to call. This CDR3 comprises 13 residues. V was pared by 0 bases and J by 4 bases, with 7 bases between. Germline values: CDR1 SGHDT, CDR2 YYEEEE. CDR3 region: CASSLVGTTEAFF. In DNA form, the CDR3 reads TGTGCCAGCAGCTTGGTTGGAACCACTGAAGCTTTCTTT. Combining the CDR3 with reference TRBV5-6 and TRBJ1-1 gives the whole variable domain DAGVTQSPTHLIKTRGQQVTLRCSPKSGHDTVSWYQQALGQGPQFIFQYYEEEERQRGNFPDRFSGHQFPNYSSELNVNALLLGDSALYLCASSLVGTTEAFFGQGTRLTVV.

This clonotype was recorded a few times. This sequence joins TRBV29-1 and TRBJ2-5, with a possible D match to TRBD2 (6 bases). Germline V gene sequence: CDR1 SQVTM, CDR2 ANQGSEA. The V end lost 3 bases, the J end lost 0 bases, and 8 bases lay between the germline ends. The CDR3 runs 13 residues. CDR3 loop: CSVEGRYQETQYF. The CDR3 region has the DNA TGCAGCGTTGAGGGGAGGTACCAAGAGACCCAGTACTTC.

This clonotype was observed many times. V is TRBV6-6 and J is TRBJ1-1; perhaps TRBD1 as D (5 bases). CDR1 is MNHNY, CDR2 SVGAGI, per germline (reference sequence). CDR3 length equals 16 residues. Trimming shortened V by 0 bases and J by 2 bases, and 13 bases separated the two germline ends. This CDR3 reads CASSYSPGTKNTEAFF. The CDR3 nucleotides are TGTGCCAGCAGTTACTCACCTGGGACCAAAAACACTGAAGCTTTCTTT.

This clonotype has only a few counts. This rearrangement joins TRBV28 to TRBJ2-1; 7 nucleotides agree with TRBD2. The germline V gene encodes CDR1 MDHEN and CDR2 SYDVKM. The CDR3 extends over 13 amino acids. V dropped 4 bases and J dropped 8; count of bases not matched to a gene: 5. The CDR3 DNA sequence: TGTGCCAGCAGTTGTAGACTAGCCGATGAGCAGTTCTTC. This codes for CASSCRLADEQFF. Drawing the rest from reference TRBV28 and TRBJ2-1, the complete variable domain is DVKVTQSSRYLVKRTGEKVFLECVQDMDHENMFWYRQDPGLGLRLIYFSYDVKMKEKGDIPEGYSVSREKKERFSLILESASTNQTSMYLCASSCRLADEQFFGPGTRLTVL.

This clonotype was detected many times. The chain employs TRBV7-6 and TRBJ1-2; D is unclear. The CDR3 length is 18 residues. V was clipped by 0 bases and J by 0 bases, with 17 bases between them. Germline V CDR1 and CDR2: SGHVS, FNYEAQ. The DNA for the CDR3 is TGTGCCAGCAGCTTAGCCTCGAGAGGGCGTCTTGCTAACTATGGCTACACCTTC. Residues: CASSLASRGRLANYGYTF.